Shown below are 11 T cell receptor beta chains from a single sample sequenced in a study of blood T cell repertoires in COVID-19. The data were produced by immunoSEQ multiplex PCR, yet TCRdb's version contains in-frame clones alone and is incomplete. The top ten clones hold about 0.26% of a sample with just over 650,000 clones, around 89% of them seen once. Sequencing was done on a sample of peripheral blood. The receptors derive from a woman between 18 and 30 years old with acute or convalescent COVID-19.

This chain uses TRBV7-2 with TRBJ2-7; the D gene is possibly TRBD2 (6 bases). CDR3 size: 13 residues. The germline V gene encodes CDR1 SGHTA and CDR2 FQGNSA. V gave up 4 bases and J gave up 7 bases, with 14 bases separating them. CDR3 nucleotides: TGTGCCAGCAGCTCCGAAAACCGGGGGGAGCAGTACTTC. Encoded protein: CASSSENRGEQYF. Full variable domain (remainder filled in from reference TRBV7-2 and TRBJ2-7): GAGVSQSPSNKVTEKGKDVELRCDPISGHTALYWYRQSLGQGLEFLIYFQGNSAPDKSGLPSDRFSAERTGGSVSTLTIQRTQQEDSAVYLCASSSENRGEQYFGPGTRLTVT.

The chain uses TRBV10-1 and TRBJ2-2; the D gene is possibly TRBD1 (5 bases). The V end was cut by 3 bases, the J end by 4 bases, with 12 bases between. The germline V gene has CDR1 WNHNN and CDR2 SYGVQD (reference sequence). The CDR3 runs 15 residues. The CDR3: CASSDNRSGTGELFF. The CDR3 DNA reads as TGCGCCAGCAGTGATAACAGGTCGGGCACCGGGGAGCTGTTTTTT.

The chain carries TRBV6-6 and TRBJ2-1; 12 nucleotides align to TRBD2. In germline, CDR1 is MNHNY, CDR2 SVGAGI (reference sequence). This CDR3 is built from 15 residues. V trimming: 8 bases; J trimming: 9 bases; junction bases outside the gene matches: 11. CDR3 DNA: TGTGCCAGCCGGCCTCTAGCGGGGGGGCGGGGTGAGCAGTTCTTC. Its translation is CASRPLAGGRGEQFF.

The J gene is TRBJ2-7, the V gene TRBV6-2 or TRBV6-3; weak D call: TRBD2 (6 bases). V gave up 2 bases and J gave up 7 bases, with 15 bases separating them. CDR1 MNHEY and CDR2 SVGEGT come from the germline V gene. The CDR3 consists of 14 residues. CDR3 coding DNA: TGTGCCAGCAGTTACCTAAGACTAGTTGGGGAGCAGTACTTC. It is translated as CASSYLRLVGEQYF.

This chain connects TRBV13 to TRBJ1-2; 7 bases line up with TRBD1. The CDR3 extends over 16 amino acids. The germline gives CDR1 PRHDT, CDR2 FYEKMQ (reference sequence). V shed 5 bases and J 4 bases; nucleotides not matched to a gene: 13. Written as DNA, the CDR3 is TGTGCCAGCAGCCGTCCGGGACAGCCCGGGCGCTATGGCTACACCTTC. Protein product: CASSRPGQPGRYGYTF.

The chain joins TRBV19 to TRBJ2-3; a possible D gene is TRBD2 (7 bases). This CDR3 is built from 17 residues. Germline CDR1 and CDR2: LNHDA and SQIVND (reference sequence). Deletions cut 7 bases from V and 5 bases from J, with 25 bases between. CDR3: CASIGQYGRGGGDTQYF. The CDR3 bases are TGTGCCAGTATTGGTCAGTATGGCAGGGGAGGGGGAGATACGCAGTATTTT.

This chain connects TRBV5-6 to TRBJ1-4, with 12 bases lining up with TRBD1. From germline, CDR1 is SGHDT and CDR2 YYEEEE. This CDR3 is built from 18 residues. J was trimmed by 5 bases and V by 0 bases; bases with no gene match: 8. CDR3: CASSLGPGQGAGNEKLFF. The CDR3 region has the DNA TGTGCCAGCAGCTTGGGGCCGGGACAGGGGGCGGGAAATGAAAAACTGTTTTTT.

V and J are TRBV11-2 and TRBJ1-1; tentatively, D is TRBD1 (5 bases). Trimming took 2 bases from V and 0 from J, leaving 10 bases between them. Germline CDR1 is SGHAT and CDR2 is FQNNGV. This CDR3 contains 15 residues. DNA for the CDR3: TGTGCCAGCAGCTTAAGAACAGGCGTGAACACTGAAGCTTTCTTT. Translated: CASSLRTGVNTEAFF.

This rearrangement joins TRBV27 to TRBJ2-2, with D possibly matching TRBD1 (6 bases). The length of the CDR3 is 15 residues. V was pared by 3 bases and J by 6 bases, with 14 bases between. Germline CDR1 reads MNHEY; CDR2 reads SMNVEV (reference sequence). CDR3 loop: CASSFRQGSAGELFF. The CDR3, as DNA: TGTGCCAGCAGTTTCCGGCAGGGGAGCGCCGGGGAGCTGTTTTTT.

The V call is TRBV6-6, the J call TRBJ1-1, with D possibly TRBD1 on 5 matching bases. This CDR3 has 14 amino acids. Trimming left V 5 bases short and J 1 base short, with 11 bases between. From germline, CDR1 is MNHNY and CDR2 SVGAGI (reference sequence). CDR3 amino acids: CASSGAVRNTEAFF. The CDR3 nucleotides read TGTGCCAGCAGTGGGGCCGTCAGGAACACTGAAGCTTTCTTT.

The genes are TRBV11-2 and TRBJ2-7; no clear D. CDR1 and CDR2 from the germline V gene are SGHAT and FQNNGV. The CDR3 is 16 residues long. Trimming pared 2 bases from V and 4 bases from J, leaving 18 bases between. DNA for the CDR3: TGTGCCAGCAGCTTAAATCCAGCCCTACCAGGATACGAGCAGTACTTC. This codes for CASSLNPALPGYEQYF.